The 28 T cell receptor beta chains presented below share a single source sample, sequenced in a study of blood T cell repertoires in COVID-19. Sequenced by immunoSEQ multiplex PCR; TCRdb stores in-frame clones only, minus some. The data show around 83,000 clones, 85% to 90% seen once. The sample comprised peripheral blood. The origin of the receptors is a man at least 80 years old with active or convalescent COVID-19.

The gene calls are TRBV3-1 (or the pseudogene TRBV3-2) and TRBJ1-5; D remains unclear. CDR1 and CDR2 (germline): LGHDT, YNNKEL (reference sequence). The CDR3 spans 14 residues. V was clipped by 5 bases and J by 2 bases, with 10 bases between them. CDR3 nucleotides: TGTGCCAGCAGCTACAATCGGGGCAATCAGCCCCAGCATTTT. Translating it yields CASSYNRGNQPQHF.

The chain is built from TRBV19 and TRBJ1-5, with TRBD1 as a possible D gene (6 bases). The germline V gene encodes CDR1 LNHDA and CDR2 SQIVND (reference sequence). The ends were cut back, 3 bases at V and 6 bases at J, with 15 bases in the middle. This CDR3 is 15 amino acids long. CDR3 in amino acids: CASSMNRDSGQPQHF. CDR3 sequence (DNA): TGTGCCAGTAGTATGAACAGGGATTCTGGTCAGCCCCAGCATTTT.

The chain recombines TRBV30 with TRBJ1-1; 8 nucleotides line up with TRBD1. Per germline, CDR1 GTSNPN and CDR2 SVGIG (reference sequence). The CDR3 consists of 14 residues. Trimming cost V 3 bases and J 4 bases; bases outside gene matches: 7. CDR3 sequence (DNA): TGTGCCTGGAGCCTGACAGGGGATTCCACTGAAGCTTTCTTT. It translates to CAWSLTGDSTEAFF. The variable domain in full, with the rest retrieved from reference TRBV30 and TRBJ1-1, is SQTIHQWPATLVQPVGSPLSLECTVEGTSNPNLYWYRQAAGRGLQLLFYSVGIGQISSEVPQNLSASRPQDRQFILSSKKLLLSDSGFYLCAWSLTGDSTEAFFGQGTRLTVV.

The chain carries TRBV7-3 and TRBJ2-1; 10 bases line up with TRBD2. Germline V gives CDR1 SGHTA, CDR2 FQGTGA. V lost 5 bases to trimming and J lost 4 bases; unmatched junction nucleotides: 5. This CDR3 is built from 15 residues. The CDR3 sequence: CASSATSGTYNEQFF. The CDR3 DNA reads TGTGCCAGCAGCGCTACTAGCGGGACATACAATGAGCAGTTCTTC. Filled out from reference TRBV7-3 and TRBJ2-1, the complete variable domain reads GAGVSQTPSNKVTEKGKYVELRCDPISGHTALYWYRQSLGQGPEFLIYFQGTGAADDSGLPNDRFFAVRPEGSVSTLKIQRTERGDSAVYLCASSATSGTYNEQFFGPGTRLTVL.

V is TRBV7-9 and J is TRBJ2-7, with D possibly matching TRBD2 (6 bases). This CDR3 has 14 residues. V lost 1 base and J 5 bases, leaving 12 bases between the germline ends. Looked up from germline, CDR1 is SEHNR and CDR2 is FQNEAQ (reference sequence). The DNA for the CDR3 is TGTGCCAGCAGCTTAGGAGGTGGAGGGGACGAGCAGTACGTC. It is translated as CASSLGGGGDEQYV.

This clone was recorded a few times. The V gene is TRBV5-1, the J gene TRBJ1-5; 11 bases match TRBD1. V shed 4 bases, J shed 7 bases, and the junction held 4 bases outside the gene matches. This CDR3 spans 14 amino acids. Germline loops: CDR1 SGHRS, CDR2 YFSETQ. The CDR3 here is CASSLGTGGQPQHF. CDR3 in DNA: TGCGCCAGCAGCCTAGGGACAGGGGGGCAGCCCCAGCATTTT.

V and J are TRBV11-1 and TRBJ1-2; D perhaps matches TRBD1 (6 bases). The CDR3 loop spans 14 amino acids. Germline CDR1 and CDR2: SGHAT and FQDESV (reference sequence). With 1 base removed from V and 6 bases from J, the gap between germline ends came to 12 bases. Here the CDR3 reads CASSLDPGQDGYTF. CDR3 bases: TGTGCCAGCAGCTTAGATCCGGGACAAGATGGCTACACCTTC.

This chain joins TRBV15 and TRBJ2-2; D unresolved. This CDR3 is 15 amino acids long. Germline CDR1 LNHNV, CDR2 YYDKDF (reference sequence). The V end was cut by 0 bases, the J end by 4 bases, with 9 bases between. The CDR3 loop is CATSRDRSRTGELFF. The CDR3 nucleotides are TGTGCCACCAGCAGAGATCGGAGTCGCACCGGGGAGCTGTTTTTT.

The gene calls are TRBV5-6 and TRBJ2-1, with 8 bases lining up with TRBD2. Germline CDR1 is SGHDT and CDR2 is YYEEEE. The CDR3 spans 14 residues. J gave up 5 bases and V 5 bases, and 6 bases lay outside the gene matches. The CDR3 is CASSFLAGNNEQFF. As DNA, the CDR3 is TGTGCCAGCAGTTTTTTAGCGGGGAACAATGAGCAGTTCTTC.

The chain carries TRBV7-9 and TRBJ1-3; D is uncertain. CDR3 length: 14 amino acids. Trimming stripped 0 bases from V and 4 bases from J, with 7 bases between. Germline assignment: CDR1 SEHNR and CDR2 FQNEAQ (reference sequence). The CDR3: CASSLARSGNTIYF. CDR3 in DNA: TGTGCCAGCAGCTTAGCTCGGTCCGGAAACACCATATATTTT.

The rearrangement joins TRBV21-1 to TRBJ1-4; the table's D call, TRBD1, has no DNA check behind it. TRBV21-1 is a documented pseudogene. The CDR3 is 17 amino acids. The DNA for the CDR3 is TGTGCCAGCAGCGCCACAGGGACAGGCGCAACTAATGAAAAACTGTTTTTT. It translates to CASSATGTGATNEKLFF.

CDR3 nucleotides: TGCGCCAGCAGCAGAGACAGTTCCGAGACCCAGTACTTC. Translation: CASSRDSSETQYF. The chain joins TRBV5-1 to TRBJ2-5; D might be TRBD1 (5 bases). The V gene's germline CDR1 is SGHRS and CDR2 YFSETQ. The CDR3 runs to 13 residues. The V end was cut by 4 bases, the J end by 5 bases, with 12 bases between.

This chain connects TRBV5-1 to TRBJ2-1; D might be TRBD2 (7 bases). V lost 0 bases, J lost 15 bases, and 16 bases lay in between. Germline assignment: CDR1 SGHRS and CDR2 YFSETQ. CDR3 length equals 13 residues. This chain's CDR3 is CASSLAGGPARFF. For the CDR3, the DNA is TGCGCCAGCAGCTTGGCCGGGGGGCCCGCCCGGTTCTTC.

This clone was found a few times. The V gene is TRBV5-1, the J gene TRBJ1-1, with D hard to call. Germline V gene lookup returns CDR1 SGHRS and CDR2 YFSETQ. Trimming stripped 0 bases from V and 8 bases from J, with 11 bases between. The CDR3 totals 13 residues. The CDR3 nucleotides read TGCGCCAGCAGCTTGGTTGGAGACTTCGAAGCTTTCTTT. Translated, it gives CASSLVGDFEAFF.

The gene calls are TRBV5-8 and TRBJ1-2, with D tentatively TRBD1 (6 bases). Trimming shortened V by 1 base and J by 8 bases, and 12 bases separated the two germline ends. This CDR3 has 13 amino acids. The germline V gene encodes CDR1 SGHTS and CDR2 YDEGEE. In DNA form, the CDR3 reads TGTGCCAGCAGCTTGACAGGGCGTAGGGGCTACACCTTC. Translating it yields CASSLTGRRGYTF.

The V gene is TRBV2, the J gene TRBJ2-1, with a possible D match to TRBD2 (6 bases). The germline CDR1 and CDR2 sequences are SNHLY and FYNNEI. The germline V and J ends were trimmed by 4 bases and 9 bases, with 7 bases remaining between them. The CDR3 spans 11 residues. The CDR3 protein is CASSGTTEQFF. CDR3 DNA: TGTGCCAGCAGTGGGACTACTGAGCAGTTCTTC. The entire variable domain, with the rest obtained from reference TRBV2 and TRBJ2-1, is as follows: EPEVTQTPSHQVTQMGQEVILRCVPISNHLYFYWYRQILGQKVEFLVSFYNNEISEKSEIFDDQFSVERPDGSNFTLKIRSTKLEDSAMYFCASSGTTEQFFGPGTRLTVL.

In this sample, this clone turned up once. This chain joins TRBV6-6 and TRBJ1-2, with TRBD1 matching over 7 bases. V lost 5 bases to trimming and J lost 0 bases; unmatched junction nucleotides: 6. The CDR3 totals 15 residues. Germline CDR1 reads MNHNY; CDR2 reads SVGAGI (reference sequence). The CDR3 DNA reads TGTGCCAGCAGTAGCGGACAGGCAGCTAACTATGGCTACACCTTC. Translation: CASSSGQAANYGYTF.

V gene TRBV2 combines with J gene TRBJ2-3, with 15 bases matching TRBD2. The CDR3 totals 18 residues. V gave up 4 bases and J gave up 0 bases; unmatched junction bases: 5. Germline CDR1 SNHLY, CDR2 FYNNEI. This chain's CDR3 is CASSVGLAGGYSTDTQYF. The CDR3 nucleotides are TGTGCCAGCAGTGTAGGACTAGCGGGAGGGTATAGCACAGATACGCAGTATTTT.

This clone was seen once. The V call is TRBV24-1, the J call TRBJ1-5, with 7 bases fitting TRBD1. Looked up from germline, CDR1 is KGHDR and CDR2 is SFDVKD. V shed 4 bases and J 7 bases; nucleotides not matched to a gene: 3. CDR3 length: 13 amino acids. The CDR3: CATSDQGGQPQHF. In DNA, the CDR3 is TGTGCCACCAGTGACCAGGGGGGCCAGCCCCAGCATTTT.

The V and J genes are TRBV30 and TRBJ2-5; the D is unclear. CDR1 is GTSNPN and CDR2 is SVGIG in the germline V gene (reference sequence). The CDR3 loop spans 14 amino acids. V lost 1 base, J lost 5 bases, and 14 bases lay in between. In DNA form, the CDR3 reads TGTGCCTGGAGTGACAGACGATCGTGGGAGACCCAGTACTTC. Translating gives CAWSDRRSWETQYF.

The chain links TRBV2 to TRBJ1-4, with no clear D. Germline CDR1 SNHLY, CDR2 FYNNEI. V was pared by 4 bases and J by 7 bases, with 19 bases between. This CDR3 spans 16 amino acids. The CDR3 spells CASSVRRGGAGEKLFF. The DNA of the CDR3 is TGTGCCAGCAGTGTTCGTCGTGGAGGAGCGGGTGAAAAACTGTTTTTT.

This clone was observed once. This chain uses TRBV5-1 with TRBJ2-5; TRBD2 matches 10 bases. The V segment lost 3 bases and the J segment 9 bases; nucleotides outside the gene matches: 17. The CDR3 runs 17 residues. Germline-derived CDR1 and CDR2 are SGHRS and YFSETQ. CDR3 amino acids: CASSYGLAATTQRAQYF. CDR3 coding DNA: TGCGCCAGCAGCTATGGACTAGCGGCTACAACTCAACGGGCCCAGTACTTC.

The V gene is TRBV5-4, the J gene TRBJ1-6; 10 bases agree with TRBD1. The CDR3 consists of 16 residues. The germline V gene encodes CDR1 SGHNT and CDR2 YYREEE (reference sequence). Trimming removed 4 bases from V and 7 bases from J; junction bases left unmatched: 8. CDR3 in DNA: TGTGCCAGCAGCCGGGACAGGGGACGAGGAAATTCACCCCTCCACTTT. Amino acid sequence: CASSRDRGRGNSPLHF.

The CDR3 loop reads CASSEYQGTYQPQHF. CDR3 bases: TGTGCCAGCAGTGAATACCAGGGGACCTATCAGCCCCAGCATTTT. V is TRBV6-1 and J is TRBJ1-5; D may be TRBD1 (6 bases). Trimming left V 2 bases short and J 5 bases short, with 13 bases between. Germline V gives CDR1 MNHNS, CDR2 SASEGT. The CDR3 runs to 15 residues.

The rearrangement uses TRBV28 and TRBJ1-2, with a weak D call TRBD1 (5 bases). The CDR3 sequence is 15 residues long. V lost 2 bases and J 4 bases, leaving 14 bases between the germline ends. Germline CDR1 reads MDHEN; CDR2 reads SYDVKM. As DNA, the CDR3 is TGTGCCAGCAGTTTAGGAGGGGCTGATCCCTATGGCTACACCTTC. Amino acids: CASSLGGADPYGYTF.

This clone showed up just once. The chain couples TRBV6-5 to TRBJ2-1; 9 bases map to TRBD1. The trim removed 6 bases at V and 8 bases at J, leaving 8 bases unmatched. The CDR3 totals 14 residues. Germline V gene data show CDR1 as MNHEY and CDR2 as SVGAGI. The CDR3 region has the DNA TGTGCCAGCAGGGCGGGACAGGGCAATTATGAGCAGTTCTTC. Protein sequence: CASRAGQGNYEQFF.

The CDR3 protein is CASSLSGHSSYNEQFF. CDR3 nucleotides: TGTGCCAGCAGCTTGAGTGGGCATAGCTCCTACAATGAGCAGTTCTTC. The chain couples TRBV11-3 to TRBJ2-1; D is ambiguous. CDR1 is SGHNT and CDR2 is YENEEA in the germline V gene. V shed 3 bases and J shed 0 bases, with 12 bases lying between them. The CDR3 is made up of 16 amino acids.

This chain links TRBV9 with TRBJ1-4; tentatively, D is TRBD1 (6 bases). CDR3 size: 18 residues. Trimming left V 0 bases short and J 0 bases short, with 15 bases between. Germline V gives CDR1 SGDLS, CDR2 YYNGEE. The CDR3: CASSVGVQGNPTNEKLFF. The CDR3 DNA sequence: TGTGCCAGCAGCGTAGGAGTACAGGGCAATCCAACTAATGAAAAACTGTTTTTT.